This T cell receptor (beta chain) appears in the sequencing data of a study of CD4 T cells in relation to SARS-CoV-2 and coronaviruses. Comment on this clone: The antigen remains unidentified.

Using immunoSEQ multiplex PCR, the repertoire was profiled, and TCRdb retains in-frame clones only, with some absent. Of about 18,000 clones listed, about 72% are singletons. Germline assignment: CDR1 DFQATT and CDR2 SNEGSKA (reference sequence). CDR3 length equals 14 residues. The V end lost 3 bases, the J end lost 0 bases, and 12 bases lay between the germline ends. The unexposed donors gave CD4+ T cells in about 2011-2019, prior to COVID-19. Isolation of CD4+ T cells took place after approximately eleven days in culture. The V and J genes are TRBV20-1 and TRBJ2-7, with a weak D call TRBD2 (5 bases). Sequenced sample: CD4+ T cells from PBMCs, cultured in vitro. This TCR was recovered from a human donor in good health. The DNA of the CDR3 is TGCAGTGCTAGTCAGCCGACTAACTCCTACGAGCAGTACTTC. Translating gives CSASQPTNSYEQYF.